This T cell receptor beta chain was sequenced for a study of T cells expressing NK-cell markers. TCRdb re-called the 5' RACE reads and catalogs CDR3 proteins one per entry, DNA excluded. The sample totals around 8,000 distinct CDR3 sequences. This CDR3 region has 14 residues. Germline-derived CDR1 and CDR2 are MNHNS and SASEGT. Material for sequencing was blood T cells: a sorted CD56 or NKG2C T cell subset, CD4+ or CD8+ T cells, or bulk PBMC T cells (not recorded which). The rearrangement uses TRBV6-1 and TRBJ1-1; absent DNA, TCRdb's TRBD1 call cannot be checked. This TCR derives from a man younger than 35 in good health. CDR3 in amino acids: CASSETGTGTEAFF.